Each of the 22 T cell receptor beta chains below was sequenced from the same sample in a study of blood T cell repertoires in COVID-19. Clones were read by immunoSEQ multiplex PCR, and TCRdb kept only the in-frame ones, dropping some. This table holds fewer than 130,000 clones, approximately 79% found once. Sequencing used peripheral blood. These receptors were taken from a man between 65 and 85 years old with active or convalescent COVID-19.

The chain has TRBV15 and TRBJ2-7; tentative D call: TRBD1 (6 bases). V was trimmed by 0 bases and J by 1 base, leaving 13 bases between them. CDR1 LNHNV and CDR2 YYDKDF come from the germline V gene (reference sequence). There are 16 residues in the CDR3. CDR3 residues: CATSREPGQTSYEQYF. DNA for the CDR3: TGTGCCACCAGCAGAGAACCTGGACAGACTTCCTACGAGCAGTACTTC.

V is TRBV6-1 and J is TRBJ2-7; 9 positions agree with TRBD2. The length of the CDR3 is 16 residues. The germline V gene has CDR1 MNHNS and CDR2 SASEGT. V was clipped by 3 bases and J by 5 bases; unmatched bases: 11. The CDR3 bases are TGTGCCAGCAGTGACTTGGGACTAGCAGCGTTCCACGAGCAGTACTTC. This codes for CASSDLGLAAFHEQYF.

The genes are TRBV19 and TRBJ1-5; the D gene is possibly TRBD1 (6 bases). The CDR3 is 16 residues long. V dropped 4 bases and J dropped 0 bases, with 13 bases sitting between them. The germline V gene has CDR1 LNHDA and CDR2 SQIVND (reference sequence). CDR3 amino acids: CASSRGGAYSNQPQHF. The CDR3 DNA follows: TGTGCCAGTAGTAGGGGGGGGGCCTATAGCAATCAGCCCCAGCATTTT.

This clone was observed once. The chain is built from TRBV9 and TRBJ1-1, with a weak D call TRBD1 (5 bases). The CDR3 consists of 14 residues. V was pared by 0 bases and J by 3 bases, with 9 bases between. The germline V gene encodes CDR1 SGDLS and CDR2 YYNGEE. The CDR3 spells CASSVEGRDTEAFF. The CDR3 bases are TGTGCCAGCAGCGTAGAGGGGCGTGACACTGAAGCTTTCTTT.

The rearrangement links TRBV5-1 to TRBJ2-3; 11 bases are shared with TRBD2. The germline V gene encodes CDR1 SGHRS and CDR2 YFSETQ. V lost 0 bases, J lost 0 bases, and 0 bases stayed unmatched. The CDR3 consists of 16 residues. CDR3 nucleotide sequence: TGCGCCAGCAGCTTGGGGACTAGCGGGAGCACAGATACGCAGTATTTT. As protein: CASSLGTSGSTDTQYF. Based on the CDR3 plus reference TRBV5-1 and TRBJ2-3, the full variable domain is KAGVTQTPRYLIKTRGQQVTLSCSPISGHRSVSWYQQTPGQGLQFLFEYFSETQRNKGNFPGRFSGRQFSNSRSEMNVSTLELGDSALYLCASSLGTSGSTDTQYFGPGTRLTVL.

CDR3 sequence: CASSYPLGQYNEQFF. The CDR3 DNA reads as TGTGCCAGCAGTTACCCCCTCGGACAGTACAATGAGCAGTTCTTC. The chain couples TRBV6-6 to TRBJ2-1; D might be TRBD1 (6 bases). Trimming removed 2 bases at V and 4 bases at J, with 12 bases between. Germline assignment: CDR1 MNHNY and CDR2 SVGAGI (reference sequence). CDR3 size: 15 residues.

In DNA form, the CDR3 reads TGTGCCTGGAGTGGGCTAGCGGGTTACAATGAGCAGTTCTTC. Its translation is CAWSGLAGYNEQFF. The chain recombines TRBV30 with TRBJ2-1, with 8 bases fitting TRBD2. Germline V lookup: CDR1 GTSNPN, CDR2 SVGIG (reference sequence). This CDR3 contains 14 residues. V lost 1 base to trimming and J lost 4 bases; unmatched junction nucleotides: 3. Supplemented by reference TRBV30 and TRBJ2-1, the full variable domain reads SQTIHQWPATLVQPVGSPLSLECTVEGTSNPNLYWYRQAAGRGLQLLFYSVGIGQISSEVPQNLSASRPQDRQFILSSKKLLLSDSGFYLCAWSGLAGYNEQFFGPGTRLTVL.

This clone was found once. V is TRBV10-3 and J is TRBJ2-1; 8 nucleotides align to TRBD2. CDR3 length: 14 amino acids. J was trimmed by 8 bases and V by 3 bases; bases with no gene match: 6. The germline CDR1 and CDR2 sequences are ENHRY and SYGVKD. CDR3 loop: CAISDNKREHEQFF. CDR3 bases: TGTGCCATCAGTGACAATAAGCGGGAGCATGAGCAGTTCTTC.

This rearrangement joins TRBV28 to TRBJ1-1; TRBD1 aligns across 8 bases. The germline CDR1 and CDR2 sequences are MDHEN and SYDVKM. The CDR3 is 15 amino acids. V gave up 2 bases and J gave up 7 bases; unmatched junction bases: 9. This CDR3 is CASSLSGQGIYEAFF. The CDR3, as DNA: TGTGCCAGCAGTTTAAGCGGACAGGGTATATATGAAGCTTTCTTT.

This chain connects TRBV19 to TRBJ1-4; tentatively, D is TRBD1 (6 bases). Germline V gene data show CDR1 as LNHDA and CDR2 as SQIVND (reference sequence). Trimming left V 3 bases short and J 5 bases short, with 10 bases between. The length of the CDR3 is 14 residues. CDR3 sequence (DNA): TGTGCCAGTAGTATCACCGACAGGAATGAAAAACTGTTTTTT. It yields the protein CASSITDRNEKLFF.

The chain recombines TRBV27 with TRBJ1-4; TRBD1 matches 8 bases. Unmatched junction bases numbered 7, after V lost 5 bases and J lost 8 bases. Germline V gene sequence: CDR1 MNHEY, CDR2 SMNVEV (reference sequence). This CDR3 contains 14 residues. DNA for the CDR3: TGTGCCAGCAGTAGGGACAGGAATAGCGAAAAACTGTTTTTT. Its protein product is CASSRDRNSEKLFF.

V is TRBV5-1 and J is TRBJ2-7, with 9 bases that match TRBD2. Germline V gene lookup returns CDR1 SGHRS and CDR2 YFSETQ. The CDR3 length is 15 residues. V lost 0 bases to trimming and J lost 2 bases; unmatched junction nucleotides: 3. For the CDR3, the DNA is TGCGCCAGCAGCTTGGCTAGCGGGGAAACCTACGAGCAGTACTTC. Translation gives CASSLASGETYEQYF.

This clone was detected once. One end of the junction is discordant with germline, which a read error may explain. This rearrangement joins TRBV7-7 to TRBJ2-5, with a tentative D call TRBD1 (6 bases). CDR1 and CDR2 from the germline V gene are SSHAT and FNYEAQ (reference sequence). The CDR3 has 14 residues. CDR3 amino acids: CASSSLQGGETQYF. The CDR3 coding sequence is TGTGCTAGCAGCTCACTACAGGGTGGTGAGACCCAGTACTTC.

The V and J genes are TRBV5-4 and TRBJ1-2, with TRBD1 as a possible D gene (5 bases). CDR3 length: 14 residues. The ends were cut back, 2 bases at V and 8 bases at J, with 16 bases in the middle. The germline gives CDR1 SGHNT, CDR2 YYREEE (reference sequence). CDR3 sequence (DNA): TGTGCCAGCAGCTTATCCGACAGCCTCAACGGCTACACCTTC. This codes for CASSLSDSLNGYTF.

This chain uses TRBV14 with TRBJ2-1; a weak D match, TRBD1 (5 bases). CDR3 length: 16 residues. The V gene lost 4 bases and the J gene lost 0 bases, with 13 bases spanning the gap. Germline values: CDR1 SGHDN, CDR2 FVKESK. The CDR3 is CASSLVGRSSYNEQFF. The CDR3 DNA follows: TGTGCCAGCAGCCTCGTGGGGCGGAGCTCCTACAATGAGCAGTTCTTC.

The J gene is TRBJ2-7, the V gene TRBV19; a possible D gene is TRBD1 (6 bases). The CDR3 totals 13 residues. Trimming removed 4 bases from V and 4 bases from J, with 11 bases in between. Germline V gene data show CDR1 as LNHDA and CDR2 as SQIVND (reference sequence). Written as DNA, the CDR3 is TGTGCCAGTAGTACCCGGACAGCATACGAGCAGTACTTC. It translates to CASSTRTAYEQYF.

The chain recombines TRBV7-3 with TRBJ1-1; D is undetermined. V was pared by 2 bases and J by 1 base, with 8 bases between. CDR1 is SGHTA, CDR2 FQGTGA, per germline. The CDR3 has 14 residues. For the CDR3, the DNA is TGTGCCAGCAGCTTACGGGATACGAACACTGAAGCTTTCTTT. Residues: CASSLRDTNTEAFF.

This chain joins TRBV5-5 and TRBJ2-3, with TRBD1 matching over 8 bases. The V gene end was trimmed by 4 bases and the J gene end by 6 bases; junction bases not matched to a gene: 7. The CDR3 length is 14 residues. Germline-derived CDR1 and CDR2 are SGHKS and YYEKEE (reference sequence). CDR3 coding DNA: TGTGCCAGCAGCAGAGGACAGGGCCCCGATACGCAGTATTTT. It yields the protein CASSRGQGPDTQYF.

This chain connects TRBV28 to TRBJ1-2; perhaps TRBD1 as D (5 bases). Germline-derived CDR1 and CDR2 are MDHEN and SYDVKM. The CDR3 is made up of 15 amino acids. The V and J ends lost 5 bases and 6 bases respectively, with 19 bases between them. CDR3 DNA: TGTGCCAGCAGTCCCGGAGGGGCGCTGAGCCATGGCTACACCTTC. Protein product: CASSPGGALSHGYTF.

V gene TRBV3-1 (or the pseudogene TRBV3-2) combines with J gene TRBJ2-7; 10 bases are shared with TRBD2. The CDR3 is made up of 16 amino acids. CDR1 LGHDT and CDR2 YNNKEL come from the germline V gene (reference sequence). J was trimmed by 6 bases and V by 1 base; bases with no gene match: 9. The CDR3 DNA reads TGTGCCAGCAGCCAAGGCGGAGCGGGAGGGGTTGGCGAGCAGTACTTC. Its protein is CASSQGGAGGVGEQYF.

In DNA, the CDR3 is TGTGCCAGCAGTTTATCCTCGGGCGAGCAGTACTTC. Residues: CASSLSSGEQYF. The chain uses TRBV28 and TRBJ2-7; D is undetermined. Germline CDR1 is MDHEN and CDR2 is SYDVKM. Deletions cut 1 base from V and 6 bases from J, with 7 bases between. The CDR3 length is 12 residues.

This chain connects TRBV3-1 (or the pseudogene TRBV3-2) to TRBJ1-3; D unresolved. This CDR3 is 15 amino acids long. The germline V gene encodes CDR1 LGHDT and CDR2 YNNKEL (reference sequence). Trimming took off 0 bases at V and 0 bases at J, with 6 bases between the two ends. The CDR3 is CASSQDLVSGNTIYF. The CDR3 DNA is TGTGCCAGCAGCCAAGATCTCGTCTCTGGAAACACCATATATTTT.